This T cell receptor beta chain is drawn from a study of T-cell memory formation after mild COVID-19. Whole-study findings and limits: Cross-reactive memory appears to have joined, as suggested by some responding clones showing up in pre-infection memory.

In its sample, this clonotype was seen a few times. Its matching antigen is unknown. From the 5' RACE reads, TCRdb called clonotypes with MiXCR, one entry per CDR3 protein. Of about 540,000 distinct CDR3 sequences in the sample, roughly 20% were seen once. The germline gives CDR1 SGHRS, CDR2 YFSETQ. The CDR3 has 12 residues. Between the trimmed V and J ends, which lost 0 bases and 7 bases, there was a span of 6 bases. V and J are TRBV5-1 and TRBJ2-3; D possibly corresponds to TRBD1 (5 bases). Sequenced input: PBMCs or a T cell subset sorted from them (not recorded which). The origin of this receptor is an adult woman who had mild COVID-19 (a few samples of this study predate the infection). Cell type and time point are not known. The CDR3 spells CASSLGQHTQYF. The DNA for the CDR3 is TGCGCCAGCAGCTTGGGACAGCATACGCAGTATTTT. Full variable domain (remainder filled in from reference TRBV5-1 and TRBJ2-3): KAGVTQTPRYLIKTRGQQVTLSCSPISGHRSVSWYQQTPGQGLQFLFEYFSETQRNKGNFPGRFSGRQFSNSRSEMNVSTLELGDSALYLCASSLGQHTQYFGPGTRLTVL.